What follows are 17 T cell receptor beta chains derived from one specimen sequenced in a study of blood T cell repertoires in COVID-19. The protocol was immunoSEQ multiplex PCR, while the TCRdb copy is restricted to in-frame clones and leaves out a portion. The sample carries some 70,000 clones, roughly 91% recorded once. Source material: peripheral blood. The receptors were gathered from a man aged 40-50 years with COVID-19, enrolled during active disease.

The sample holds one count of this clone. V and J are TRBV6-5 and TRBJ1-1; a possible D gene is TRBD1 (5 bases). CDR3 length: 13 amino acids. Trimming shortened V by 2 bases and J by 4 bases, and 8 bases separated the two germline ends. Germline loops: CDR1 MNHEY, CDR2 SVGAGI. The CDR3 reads CASSYIGGTEAFF. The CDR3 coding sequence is TGTGCCAGCAGTTACATCGGGGGCACTGAAGCTTTCTTT.

This CDR3 reads CAISLTRDRDRSTDTQYF. CDR3 sequence (DNA): TGTGCCATCAGCCTTACCCGGGACAGGGACCGTAGCACAGATACGCAGTATTTT. The chain joins TRBV10-3 to TRBJ2-3, with 9 bases fitting TRBD1. CDR1 ENHRY and CDR2 SYGVKD come from the germline V gene. This CDR3 is 18 amino acids long. Trimming took 6 bases from V and 0 from J; bases not matched to a gene: 13.

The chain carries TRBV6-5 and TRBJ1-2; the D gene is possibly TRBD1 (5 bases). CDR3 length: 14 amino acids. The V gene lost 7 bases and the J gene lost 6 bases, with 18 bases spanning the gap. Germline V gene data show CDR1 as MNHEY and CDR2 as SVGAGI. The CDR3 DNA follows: TGTGCCAGCAAAAAACTTTTCGCGGGGCATGGCTACACCTTC. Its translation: CASKKLFAGHGYTF.

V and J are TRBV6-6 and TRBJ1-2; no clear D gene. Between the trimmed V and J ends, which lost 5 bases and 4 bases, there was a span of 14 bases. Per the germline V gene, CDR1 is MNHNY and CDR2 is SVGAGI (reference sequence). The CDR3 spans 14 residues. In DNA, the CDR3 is TGTGCCAGCAGTCTCGAGGCGGCCCTCTATGGCTACACCTTC. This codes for CASSLEAALYGYTF.

The CDR3 bases are TGCGCCAGCAGCGCCGAGACAGGGCGTGAGCAGTTCTTC. Translated, it gives CASSAETGREQFF. This chain joins TRBV5-1 and TRBJ2-1, with TRBD1 matching 7 bases. Germline V gene data show CDR1 as SGHRS and CDR2 as YFSETQ. V trimming: 4 bases; J trimming: 9 bases; junction bases outside the gene matches: 7. CDR3 length: 13 residues.

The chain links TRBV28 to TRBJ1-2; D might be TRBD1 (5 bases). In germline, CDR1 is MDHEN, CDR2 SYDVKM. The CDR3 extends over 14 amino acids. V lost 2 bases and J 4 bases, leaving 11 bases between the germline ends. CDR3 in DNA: TGTGCCAGCAGTTTAAGGGGCGAGTTCTATGGCTACACCTTC. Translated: CASSLRGEFYGYTF.

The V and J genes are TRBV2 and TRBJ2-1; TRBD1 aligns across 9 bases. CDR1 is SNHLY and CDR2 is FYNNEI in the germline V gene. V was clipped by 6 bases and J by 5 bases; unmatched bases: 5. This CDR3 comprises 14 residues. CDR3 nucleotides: TGTGCCAGCAGCGGACAGGGGTGGGACAATGAGCAGTTCTTC. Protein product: CASSGQGWDNEQFF.

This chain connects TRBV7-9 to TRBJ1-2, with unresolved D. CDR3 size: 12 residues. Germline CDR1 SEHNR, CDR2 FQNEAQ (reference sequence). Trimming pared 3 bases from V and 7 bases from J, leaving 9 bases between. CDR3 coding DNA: TGTGCCAGCAGCTTCGAGGGTGGTGGCTACACCTTC. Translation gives CASSFEGGGYTF.

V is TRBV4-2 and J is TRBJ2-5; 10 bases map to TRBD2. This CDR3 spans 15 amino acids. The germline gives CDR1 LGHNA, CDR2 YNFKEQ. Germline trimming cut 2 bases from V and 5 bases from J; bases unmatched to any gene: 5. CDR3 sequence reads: CASSQKRGGEETQYF. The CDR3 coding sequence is TGTGCCAGCAGCCAAAAGCGGGGGGGTGAGGAGACCCAGTACTTC.

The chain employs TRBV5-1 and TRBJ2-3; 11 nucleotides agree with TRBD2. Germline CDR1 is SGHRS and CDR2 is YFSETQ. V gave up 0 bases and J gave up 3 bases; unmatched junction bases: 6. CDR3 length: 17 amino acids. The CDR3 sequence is CASSLGISGGETDTQYF. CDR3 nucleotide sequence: TGCGCCAGCAGCTTGGGAATTAGCGGGGGGGAGACAGATACGCAGTATTTT.

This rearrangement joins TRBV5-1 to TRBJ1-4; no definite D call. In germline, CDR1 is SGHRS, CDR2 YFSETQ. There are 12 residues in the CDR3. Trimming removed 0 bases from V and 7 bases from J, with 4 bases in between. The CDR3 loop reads CASSLAGEKLFF. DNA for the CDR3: TGCGCCAGCAGCTTGGCCGGTGAAAAACTGTTTTTT.

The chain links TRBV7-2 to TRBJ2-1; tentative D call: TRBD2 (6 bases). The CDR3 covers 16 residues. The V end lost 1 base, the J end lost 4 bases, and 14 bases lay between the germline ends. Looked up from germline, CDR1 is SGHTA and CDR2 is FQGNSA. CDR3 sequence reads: CASSLGDGTVYNEQFF. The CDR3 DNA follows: TGTGCCAGCAGCTTAGGGGACGGGACTGTGTACAATGAGCAGTTCTTC.

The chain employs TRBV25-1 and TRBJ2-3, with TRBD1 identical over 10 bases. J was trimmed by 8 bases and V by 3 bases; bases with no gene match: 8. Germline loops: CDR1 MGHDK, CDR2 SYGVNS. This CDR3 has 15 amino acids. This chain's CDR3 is CASSEPGQGYGTQYF. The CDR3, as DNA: TGTGCCAGCAGTGAGCCGGGACAGGGGTATGGTACGCAGTATTTT.

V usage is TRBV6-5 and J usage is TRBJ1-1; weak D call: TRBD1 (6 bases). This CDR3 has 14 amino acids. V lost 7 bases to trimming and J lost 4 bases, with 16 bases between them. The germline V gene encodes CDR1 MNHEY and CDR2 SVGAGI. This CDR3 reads CASTPGHTATEAFF. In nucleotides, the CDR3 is TGTGCCAGCACCCCGGGACATACGGCCACTGAAGCTTTCTTT.

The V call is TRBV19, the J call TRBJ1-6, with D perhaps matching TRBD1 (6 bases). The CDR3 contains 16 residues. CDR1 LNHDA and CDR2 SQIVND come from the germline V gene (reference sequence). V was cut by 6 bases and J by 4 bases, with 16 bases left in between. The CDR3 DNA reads TGTGCCAGTAGAAATAATGGACAGTTTTATAATTCACCCCTCCACTTT. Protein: CASRNNGQFYNSPLHF.

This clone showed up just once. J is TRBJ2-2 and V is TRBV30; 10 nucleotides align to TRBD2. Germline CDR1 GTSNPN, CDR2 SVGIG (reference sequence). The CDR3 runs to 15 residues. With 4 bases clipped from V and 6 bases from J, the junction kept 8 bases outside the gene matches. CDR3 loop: CAWKSQRGGPGELFF. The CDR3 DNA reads TGTGCCTGGAAGAGTCAGCGGGGGGGCCCCGGGGAGCTGTTTTTT.

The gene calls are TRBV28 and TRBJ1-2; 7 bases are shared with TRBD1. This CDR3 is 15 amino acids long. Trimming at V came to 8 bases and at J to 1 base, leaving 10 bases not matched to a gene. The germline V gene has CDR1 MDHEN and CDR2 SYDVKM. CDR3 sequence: CASRALGQINYGYTF. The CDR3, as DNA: TGTGCCAGCCGAGCTCTGGGACAGATTAACTATGGCTACACCTTC.